The next 16 T cell receptor beta chains were all read from a single sample in a study of T cell responses to AZD1222 COVID-19 vaccine. The table came from immunoSEQ multiplex PCR; TCRdb's copy has only in-frame clones and leaves some out. Among 85,000 to 130,000 clones listed, 85% to 90% were seen once. This specimen was peripheral blood, taken on day 0 of AZD1222 vaccination. These TCRs come from an adult in good health.

The chain employs TRBV25-1 and TRBJ1-3, with a weak D call TRBD1 (6 bases). Trimming pared 6 bases from V and 1 base from J, leaving 13 bases between. This CDR3 is built from 15 residues. Germline-derived CDR1 and CDR2 are MGHDK and SYGVNS. The CDR3 reads CASRSPGASGNTIYF. The DNA of the CDR3 is TGTGCCAGCAGGTCCCCGGGGGCATCTGGAAACACCATATATTTT.

The chain combines TRBV9 with TRBJ2-7; D is unresolved. Trimming stripped 4 bases from V and 5 bases from J, with 13 bases between. This CDR3 region has 13 residues. Germline-derived CDR1 and CDR2 are SGDLS and YYNGEE. The CDR3 DNA sequence: TGTGCCAGCAGCCCTGGTTCGACCCACGAGCAGTACTTC. Its translation: CASSPGSTHEQYF.

This chain uses TRBV7-8 with TRBJ1-3; no clear D. The germline V gene encodes CDR1 SGHVS and CDR2 FQNEAQ. The CDR3 is 13 amino acids. The ends were cut back, 1 base at V and 6 bases at J, with 7 bases in the middle. For the CDR3, the DNA is TGTGCCAGCAGCTTAGTTTCCCAAAACACCATATATTTT. Its protein is CASSLVSQNTIYF.

J is TRBJ1-5 and V is TRBV5-8; unclear D gene. The germline gives CDR1 SGHTS, CDR2 YDEGEE. Trimming took off 4 bases at V and 0 bases at J, with 11 bases between the two ends. The CDR3 contains 15 residues. The CDR3: CASSTLPNSNQPQHF. The CDR3 coding sequence is TGTGCCAGCAGCACCCTTCCGAATAGCAATCAGCCCCAGCATTTT.

This rearrangement joins TRBV11-2 to TRBJ1-6; D might be TRBD1 (5 bases). Trimming cost V 5 bases and J 8 bases, with 10 bases left between them. Germline CDR1 reads SGHAT; CDR2 reads FQNNGV. The CDR3 runs to 13 residues. This chain's CDR3 is CASSPRQYSPLHF. In nucleotides, the CDR3 is TGTGCCAGCAGCCCTCGACAGTATTCACCCCTCCACTTT.

CDR3 amino acids: CASTRDNSPLHF. The CDR3 region has the DNA TGTGCCAGCACTAGGGATAATTCACCCCTCCACTTT. The V and J genes are TRBV9 and TRBJ1-6; D is ambiguous. The germline V gene has CDR1 SGDLS and CDR2 YYNGEE. Trimming left V 6 bases short and J 5 bases short, with 6 bases between. The CDR3 extends over 12 amino acids.

The chain is built from TRBV20-1 and TRBJ1-2, with a weak D call TRBD1 (6 bases). CDR3 size: 11 residues. The V end was cut by 6 bases, the J end by 8 bases, with 13 bases between. Germline CDR1 reads DFQATT; CDR2 reads SNEGSKA (reference sequence). CDR3 bases: TGCAGTGCGCCAGGGGTAGGAGGCTACACCTTC. The encoded protein is CSAPGVGGYTF.

This clone has only one observation. The chain is built from TRBV27 and TRBJ1-1, with D possibly TRBD1 on 6 matching bases. The germline CDR1 and CDR2 sequences are MNHEY and SMNVEV (reference sequence). Deletions cut 6 bases from V and 3 bases from J, with 17 bases between. The CDR3 is 15 amino acids. In DNA, the CDR3 is TGTGCCAGCAGCAGGGGAGGTCTCCAGGACACTGAAGCTTTCTTT. It specifies CASSRGGLQDTEAFF.

V gene TRBV5-1 combines with J gene TRBJ1-5, with D unresolved. V lost 7 bases and J lost 5, with 13 bases in between. The germline V gene has CDR1 SGHRS and CDR2 YFSETQ. This CDR3 comprises 13 residues. In nucleotides, the CDR3 is TGCGCCAGCGCAACGGGCCCGGATCAGCCCCAGCATTTT. Amino acids: CASATGPDQPQHF.

CDR3 in amino acids: CASSSMRTGPNYGYTF. CDR3 sequence (DNA): TGTGCCAGCAGTTCAATGCGGACAGGGCCTAACTATGGCTACACCTTC. The gene calls are TRBV28 and TRBJ1-2; 8 bases map to TRBD1. This CDR3 is 16 amino acids long. The V and J ends lost 4 bases and 0 bases, in that order; junction bases with no gene match: 7. The V gene's germline CDR1 is MDHEN and CDR2 SYDVKM.

This sequence joins TRBV28 and TRBJ1-3; D gene unclear. The CDR3 length is 14 residues. Germline-derived CDR1 and CDR2 are MDHEN and SYDVKM. Trimming removed 7 bases from V and 0 bases from J, with 10 bases in between. The chain's CDR3 is CASTLGLSGNTIYF. CDR3 DNA: TGTGCCAGCACCTTGGGCCTCTCTGGAAACACCATATATTTT.

This rearrangement joins TRBV7-8 to TRBJ1-5, with 7 bases fitting TRBD1. Germline CDR1 and CDR2: SGHVS and FQNEAQ. There are 14 residues in the CDR3. The V segment lost 4 bases and the J segment 6 bases; nucleotides outside the gene matches: 6. The CDR3 region has the DNA TGTGCCAGCAGCTCGGGGACAGTCGGTCAGCCCCAGCATTTT. This codes for CASSSGTVGQPQHF.

The V gene is TRBV7-6, the J gene TRBJ1-6, with D maybe TRBD1 (5 bases). Trimming pared 4 bases from V and 7 bases from J, leaving 14 bases between. Germline V gene sequence: CDR1 SGHVS, CDR2 FNYEAQ. This CDR3 has 15 residues. DNA of the CDR3: TGTGCCAGCAGCTCTTTGCGGGGCTCGAATTCACCCCTCCACTTT. As protein: CASSSLRGSNSPLHF.

This clone has a single count. The CDR3 loop reads CASSVVPSGLAGAPTDTQYF. The CDR3 bases are TGTGCCAGCAGCGTAGTCCCCTCGGGACTAGCGGGAGCGCCCACAGATACGCAGTATTTT. The chain employs TRBV9 and TRBJ2-3; 14 bases map to TRBD2. Germline assignment: CDR1 SGDLS and CDR2 YYNGEE. This CDR3 spans 20 amino acids. J lost 2 bases, V lost 0 bases, and 11 bases had no gene match.

The rearrangement uses TRBV28 and TRBJ1-5, with 9 bases identical to TRBD1. Trimming removed 5 bases from V and 6 bases from J; junction bases left unmatched: 8. CDR3 length equals 15 residues. The V gene's germline CDR1 is MDHEN and CDR2 SYDVKM. The CDR3 DNA reads as TGTGCCAGCAGTAAAACAGGGGGCTCGGGTCAGCCCCAGCATTTT. It codes for CASSKTGGSGQPQHF.

This chain uses TRBV4-3 with TRBJ1-4; the D is unclear. Trimming removed 0 bases from V and 8 bases from J, with 16 bases in between. The germline V gene has CDR1 LGHNA and CDR2 YSLEER. This CDR3 has 16 residues. Here the CDR3 DNA reads TGCGCCAGCAGCCAAGAGTTGTACCGAATGGGAGAAAAACTGTTTTTT. Amino acids: CASSQELYRMGEKLFF.